The subject of this entry is one T cell receptor (beta chain). This sample was taken from a study of blood T cell repertoires in COVID-19. Study-level information: Samples taken during acute and convalescent COVID-19 were collected in the United States, Italy and Spain. PBMCs, B-cell-depleted T cells, or T cells provided the cDNA or gDNA that made up the material.

Germline V gives CDR1 MNHEY, CDR2 SMNVEV (reference sequence). V lost 0 bases and J 0 bases, leaving 3 bases between the germline ends. The CDR3 runs to 13 residues. In the original processing: By means of reference gene primer amplification, nucleated cell counts were estimated. Sequencing used immunoSEQ multiplex PCR; TCRdb keeps in-frame clones, though not all of them. V and J calls and clone size are as listed in that table; D and trimming were resolved from the DNA. Among 45,000 to 70,000 clones listed, 90% to 95% were seen once. The TCR comes from a woman aged 60-75 years with active or convalescent COVID-19. This chain links TRBV27 with TRBJ2-7; no reliable D call. Source material: peripheral blood. CDR3 coding DNA: TGTGCCAGCAGTTTATCGGCCTCCTACGAGCAGTACTTC. Residues: CASSLSASYEQYF.